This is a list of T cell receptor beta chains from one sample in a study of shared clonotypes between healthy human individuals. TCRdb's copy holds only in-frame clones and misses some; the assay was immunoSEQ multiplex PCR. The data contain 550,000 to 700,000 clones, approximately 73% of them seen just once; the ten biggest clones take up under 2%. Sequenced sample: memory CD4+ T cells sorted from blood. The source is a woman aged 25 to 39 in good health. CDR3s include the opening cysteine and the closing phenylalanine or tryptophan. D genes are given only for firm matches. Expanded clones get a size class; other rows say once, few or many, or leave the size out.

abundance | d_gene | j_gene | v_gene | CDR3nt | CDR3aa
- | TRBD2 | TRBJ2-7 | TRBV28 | TGTGCCAGCAGCAGGGGAACTAGCGGGAACTACGAGCAGTACTTC | CASSRGTSGNYEQYF
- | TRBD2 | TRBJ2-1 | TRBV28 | TGTGCCAGCAGTATAGCGGGAGAGCCCTACAATGAGCAGTTCTTC | CASSIAGEPYNEQFF
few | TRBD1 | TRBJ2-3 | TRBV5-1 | TGCGCCAGCAGCTTAGGGACAGGGTCGATAACAGATACGCAGTATTTT | CASSLGTGSITDTQYF
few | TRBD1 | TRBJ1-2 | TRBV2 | TGTGCCAGCAGTGCTACAAGGGACAGTGGCTACACCTTC | CASSATRDSGYTF
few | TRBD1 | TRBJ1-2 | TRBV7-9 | TGTGCCAGCAGCCCGGTGACAGGGGATGTGGGTGGCTACACCTTC | CASSPVTGDVGGYTF
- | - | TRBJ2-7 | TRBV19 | TGTGCCAGTAGAAACTCGGACAGACTCGTAGGGGAGCAGTACTTC | CASRNSDRLVGEQYF
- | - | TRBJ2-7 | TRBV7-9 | TGTGCCAGCAGCGCCTCAAAGCAGTACTTC | CASSASKQYF
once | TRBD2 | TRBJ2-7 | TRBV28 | TGTGCCAGCAATTGGGGAGCGGGAGGCCAGTCCTACGAGCAGTACTTC | CASNWGAGGQSYEQYF
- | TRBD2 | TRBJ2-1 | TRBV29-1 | TGCAGCGTTGTTCTGCGGGAGTCTGGAGAGCAGTTCTTC | CSVVLRESGEQFF
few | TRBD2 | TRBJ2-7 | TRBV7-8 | TGTGCCAGCAGCTTGATGGGACTAGCGGGAGGGCCGGGTTACGAGCAGTACTTC | CASSLMGLAGGPGYEQYF
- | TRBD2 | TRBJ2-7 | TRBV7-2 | TGTGCCAGCAGCTCGATTTATTCGACTAGCGGCTACGAGCAGTACTTC | CASSSIYSTSGYEQYF
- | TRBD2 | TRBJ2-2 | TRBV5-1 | TGCGCCAGCAGCTTACTGACTAGCGGGAGGATCGCCGGGGAGCTGTTTTTT | CASSLLTSGRIAGELFF
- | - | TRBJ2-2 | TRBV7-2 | TGTGCCAGCAGCTCTAGGGGGAACACGAACACCGGGGAGCTGTTTTTT | CASSSRGNTNTGELFF
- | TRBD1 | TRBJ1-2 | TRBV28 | TGTGCCAGCAGTTTTGGGACAGGGATTGCTAACTATGGCTACACCTTC | CASSFGTGIANYGYTF
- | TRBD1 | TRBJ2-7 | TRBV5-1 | TGCGCCAGCAGCCCCCGGGACAGGGGGGCCGAGCAGTACTTC | CASSPRDRGAEQYF
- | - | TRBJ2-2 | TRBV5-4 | TGTGCCAGCAGCTTGGTAGGTGGGAGAGTCACCGGGGAGCTGTTTTTT | CASSLVGGRVTGELFF
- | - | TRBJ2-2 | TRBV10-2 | TGCGCCAGCAGTGGGAAGGAAACCGGGGAGCTGTTTTTT | CASSGKETGELFF
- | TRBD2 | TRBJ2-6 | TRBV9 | TGTGCCAGCAGCGTAGGGGGACTAGCGGGAACTGGGGCCAACGTCCTGACTTTC | CASSVGGLAGTGANVLTF
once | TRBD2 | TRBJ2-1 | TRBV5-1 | TGCGCCAGCAGTCCGACTAGCGGGAGCCATAATGAGCAGTTCTTC | CASSPTSGSHNEQFF
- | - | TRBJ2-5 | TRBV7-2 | TGTGCCAGCAGCTTCCCTGCCGGCGACTCGGAGACCCAGTACTTC | CASSFPAGDSETQYF
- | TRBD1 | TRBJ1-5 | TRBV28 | TGTGCCAGCAGGTACAGGGGGCGGAGCAATCAGCCCCAGCATTTT | CASRYRGRSNQPQHF
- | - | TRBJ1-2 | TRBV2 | TGTGCCAGCACGTCACAGGCCCTCTATGGCTACACCTTC | CASTSQALYGYTF
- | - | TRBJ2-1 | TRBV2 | TGTGCCAGCAAGGTGGACAACTACAATGAGCAGTTCTTC | CASKVDNYNEQFF
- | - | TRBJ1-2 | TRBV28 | TGTGCCAGCAGTCCAACAGGGAACTATGGCTACACCTTC | CASSPTGNYGYTF
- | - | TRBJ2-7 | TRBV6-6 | TGTGCCAGCAGTCAACCTGGGGGCTACGAGCAGTACTTC | CASSQPGGYEQYF
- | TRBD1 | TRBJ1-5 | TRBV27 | TGTGCCAGCAGTTCTACCGGGACAGGGTACAATCAGCCCCAGCATTTT | CASSSTGTGYNQPQHF
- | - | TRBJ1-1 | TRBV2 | TGTGCCAGCAGGCTACAAGGACCGAACACTGAAGCTTTCTTT | CASRLQGPNTEAFF
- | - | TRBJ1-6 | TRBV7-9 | TGTGCCAGCAGCCGCAGGGAAGGAATATCACCCCTCCACTTT | CASSRREGISPLHF
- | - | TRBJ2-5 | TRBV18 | TGTGCCAGCTCACGACAGCAAGAGACCCAGTACTTC | CASSRQQETQYF
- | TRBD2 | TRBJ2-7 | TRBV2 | TGTGCCAGCAATCCGCTAGCGGGAGAACATTACGAGCAGTACTTC | CASNPLAGEHYEQYF
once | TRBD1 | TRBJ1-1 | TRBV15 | TGTGCCACCAGAGGACAGGGGGCAACTGAAGCTTTCTTT | CATRGQGATEAFF
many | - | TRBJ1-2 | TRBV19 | TGTGCCAGTACCCTAGGCGGCATGGACTATGGCTACACCTTC | CASTLGGMDYGYTF
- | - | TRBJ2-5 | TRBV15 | TGTGCCACCAGCATACCTACCGGGACCACTGAGACCCAGTACTTC | CATSIPTGTTETQYF
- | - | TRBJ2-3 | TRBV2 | TGTGCCAGCAGTGAAATGGACCCCGTCCTGGATACGCAGTATTTT | CASSEMDPVLDTQYF
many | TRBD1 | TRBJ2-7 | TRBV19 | TGTGCCAGTAGTTGGGACAGGGAAGGCTCCGAGCAGTACTTC | CASSWDREGSEQYF
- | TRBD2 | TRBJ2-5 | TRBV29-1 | TGCAGCGCCGGACTAGTTGTAGGGGAGACCCAGTACTTC | CSAGLVVGETQYF
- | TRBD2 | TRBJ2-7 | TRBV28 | TGTGCCAGCAGCCTAAAACGGACTAGCGGGAGATACGAGCAGTACTTC | CASSLKRTSGRYEQYF
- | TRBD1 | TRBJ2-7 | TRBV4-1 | TGCGCCAGCAGCCAAGGGACAGGGGCATCCTACGAGCAGTACTTC | CASSQGTGASYEQYF
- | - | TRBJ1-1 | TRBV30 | TGTGCCTGGAGTGACCTTCACAGAGGGGGAGGTTCTGAAGCTTTCTTT | CAWSDLHRGGGSEAFF
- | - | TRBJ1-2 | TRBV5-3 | TGTGCCAGTCCGGCCAGGGCCGACTATGGCTACACCTTC | CASPARADYGYTF
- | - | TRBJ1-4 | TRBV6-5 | TGTGCCAGCAAAACCGGGACTGCAAATGAAAAACTGTTTTTT | CASKTGTANEKLFF
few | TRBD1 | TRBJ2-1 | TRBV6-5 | TGTGCCAGCAGTTATTCTTTAGGGACAGGGCAAAATGAGCAGTTCTTC | CASSYSLGTGQNEQFF
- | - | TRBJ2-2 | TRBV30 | TGTGCCGGAGACAGGTGGGCCGGGGAGCTGTTTTTT | CAGDRWAGELFF
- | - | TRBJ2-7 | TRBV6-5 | TGTGCCAGCAGAACCACGGACGGAGCCTACGAGCAGTACTTC | CASRTTDGAYEQYF
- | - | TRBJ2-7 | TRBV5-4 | TGTGCCAGCAGCCGTGTGGGTGTGCGGGACTTCAACTACGAGCAGTACTTC | CASSRVGVRDFNYEQYF
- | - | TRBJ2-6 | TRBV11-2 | TGTGCCAGCAGCTTAGTTGCCTCTGGGGCCAACGTCCTGACTTTC | CASSLVASGANVLTF
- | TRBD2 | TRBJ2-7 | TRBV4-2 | TGTGCCAGCAGCCAAGGGTCCCTAGCGGCCTACGAGCAGTACTTC | CASSQGSLAAYEQYF
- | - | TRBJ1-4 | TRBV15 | TGTGCCACCAGCAGAGATAAGACACGAAAGGGTGAAAAACTGTTTTTT | CATSRDKTRKGEKLFF
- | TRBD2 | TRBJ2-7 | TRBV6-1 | TGTGCCAGCAGTGAAGCGAGAAGCGGGAGGGAGAGGTACGAGCAGTACTTC | CASSEARSGRERYEQYF
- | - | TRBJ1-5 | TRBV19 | TGTGCCAGTAGTGGGGACTATAGCAATCAGCCCCAGCATTTT | CASSGDYSNQPQHF
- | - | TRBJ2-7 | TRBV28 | TGTGCCAGCAGTTTGTACCTCACCCGCGAGCAGTACTTC | CASSLYLTREQYF
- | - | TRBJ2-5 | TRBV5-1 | TGCGCCAGCAGCACCACAGGGCTCACCGACGGGGTCCAAGAGACCCAGTACTTC | CASSTTGLTDGVQETQYF
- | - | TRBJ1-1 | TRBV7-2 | TGTGCCAGCAGCTATCAAGTGAACACTGAAGCTTTCTTT | CASSYQVNTEAFF
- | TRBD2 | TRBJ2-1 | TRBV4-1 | TGCGCCAGCAGCCAGGGACTAGATCTTGAGCAGTTCTTC | CASSQGLDLEQFF
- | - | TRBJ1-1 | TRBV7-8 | TGTGCCAGCAGCTTAGGGGTTGTACGAGACACTGAAGCTTTCTTT | CASSLGVVRDTEAFF
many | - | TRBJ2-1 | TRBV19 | TGTGCCAGTACAAGGGCGGGACAGCTTCCAACCGAGCAGTTCTTC | CASTRAGQLPTEQFF
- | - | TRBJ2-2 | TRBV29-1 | TGCAGCGTCCCGACAGGCCTAGTCGGGGAGCTGTTTTTT | CSVPTGLVGELFF